Sequencing of this T cell receptor beta chain was carried out in a study of blood T cells in healthy people across ages. This clonotype was picked up a small number of times. The CDR3 sequence is 14 residues long. Germline V gene lookup returns CDR1 MNHEY and CDR2 SMNVEV (reference sequence). The V and J ends lost 5 bases and 4 bases respectively, with 12 bases between them. The use of a sample-barcoded 5' primer and a J-beta primer mix characterized a second PCR of roughly 6 to 11 cycles. TCRdb processed the 5' RACE reads anew with MiXCR; each CDR3 protein has one entry. The sample yields 700,000 to 850,000 distinct CDR3 sequences, approximately 55% seen once.

The V and J genes are TRBV27 and TRBJ2-1; a possible D gene is TRBD2 (5 bases). The material sequenced was blood. The sequence was obtained from a man aged 80 or over in good health. CDR3 DNA: TGTGCCAGCAGTCCCCTAAGCGGTTACAATGAGCAGTTCTTC. Protein product: CASSPLSGYNEQFF.